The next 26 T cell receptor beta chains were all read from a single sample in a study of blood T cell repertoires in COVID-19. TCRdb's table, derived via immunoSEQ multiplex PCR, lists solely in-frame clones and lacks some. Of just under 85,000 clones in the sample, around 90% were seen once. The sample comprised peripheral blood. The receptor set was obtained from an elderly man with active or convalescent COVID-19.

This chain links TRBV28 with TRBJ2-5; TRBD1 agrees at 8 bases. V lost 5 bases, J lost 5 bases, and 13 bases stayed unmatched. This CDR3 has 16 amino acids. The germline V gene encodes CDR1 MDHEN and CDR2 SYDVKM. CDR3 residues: CASSPTDARGRETQYF. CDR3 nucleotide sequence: TGTGCCAGCAGTCCCACCGACGCCAGGGGGCGGGAGACCCAGTACTTC.

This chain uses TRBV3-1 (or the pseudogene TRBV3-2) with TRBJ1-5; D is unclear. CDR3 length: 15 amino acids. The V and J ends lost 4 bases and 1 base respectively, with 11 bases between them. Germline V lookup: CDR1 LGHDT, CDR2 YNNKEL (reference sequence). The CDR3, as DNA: TGTGCCAGCAGCCCAGTCGGAGGGAGCAATCAGCCCCAGCATTTT. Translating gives CASSPVGGSNQPQHF.

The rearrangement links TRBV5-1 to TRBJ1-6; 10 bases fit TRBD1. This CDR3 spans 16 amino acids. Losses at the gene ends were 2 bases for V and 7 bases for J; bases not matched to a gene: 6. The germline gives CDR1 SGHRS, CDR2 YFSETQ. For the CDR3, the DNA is TGCGCCAGCAGCTTTGACAGGGGGCCGAGGAATTCACCCCTCCACTTT. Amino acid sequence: CASSFDRGPRNSPLHF. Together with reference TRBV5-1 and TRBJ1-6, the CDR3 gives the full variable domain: KAGVTQTPRYLIKTRGQQVTLSCSPISGHRSVSWYQQTPGQGLQFLFEYFSETQRNKGNFPGRFSGRQFSNSRSEMNVSTLELGDSALYLCASSFDRGPRNSPLHFGNGTRLTVT.

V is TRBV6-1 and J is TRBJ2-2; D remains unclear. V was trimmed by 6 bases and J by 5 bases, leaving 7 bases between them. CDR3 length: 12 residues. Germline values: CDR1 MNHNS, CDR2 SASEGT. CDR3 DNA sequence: TGTGCCAGCAGGCCGGAGACCGGGGAGCTGTTTTTT. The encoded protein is CASRPETGELFF.

The CDR3 DNA follows: TGTGCCAGCAGCCAAAGCTATAGCAATCAGCCCCAGCATTTT. Translating it yields CASSQSYSNQPQHF. The V and J genes are TRBV3-1 (or the pseudogene TRBV3-2) and TRBJ1-5; D call uncertain. The CDR3 length is 14 residues. Germline loops: CDR1 LGHDT, CDR2 YNNKEL (reference sequence). Trimming pared 2 bases from V and 0 bases from J, leaving 5 bases between.

The chain's CDR3 is CASSLSGGHSYNEQFF. The CDR3 nucleotides read TGTGCCAGCAGCCTCTCGGGGGGACACTCCTACAATGAGCAGTTCTTC. The V call is TRBV7-9, the J call TRBJ2-1; the D gene is possibly TRBD2 (7 bases). CDR3 length: 16 amino acids. Deletions cut 5 bases from V and 0 bases from J, with 14 bases between. Germline V gene data show CDR1 as SEHNR and CDR2 as FQNEAQ (reference sequence).

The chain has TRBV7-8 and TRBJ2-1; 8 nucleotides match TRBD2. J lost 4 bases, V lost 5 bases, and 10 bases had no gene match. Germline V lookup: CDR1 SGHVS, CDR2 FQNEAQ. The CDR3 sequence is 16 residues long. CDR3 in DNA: TGTGCCAGCAGCCGCACGGTAGCGGGGATTTACAATGAGCAGTTCTTC. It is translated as CASSRTVAGIYNEQFF.

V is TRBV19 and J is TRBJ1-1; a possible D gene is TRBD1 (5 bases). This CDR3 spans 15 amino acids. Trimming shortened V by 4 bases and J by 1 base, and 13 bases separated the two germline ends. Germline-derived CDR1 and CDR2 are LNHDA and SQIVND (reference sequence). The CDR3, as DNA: TGTGCCAGTAGTACCGTACAGGCCTGGAACACTGAAGCTTTCTTT. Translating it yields CASSTVQAWNTEAFF.

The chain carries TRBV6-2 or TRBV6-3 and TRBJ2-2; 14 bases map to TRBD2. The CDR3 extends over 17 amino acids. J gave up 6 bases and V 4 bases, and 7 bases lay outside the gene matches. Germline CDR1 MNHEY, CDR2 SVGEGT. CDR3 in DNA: TGTGCCAGCAGTTCAAATGGACTAGCGGGAGGCCCCGGGGAGCTGTTTTTT. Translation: CASSSNGLAGGPGELFF.

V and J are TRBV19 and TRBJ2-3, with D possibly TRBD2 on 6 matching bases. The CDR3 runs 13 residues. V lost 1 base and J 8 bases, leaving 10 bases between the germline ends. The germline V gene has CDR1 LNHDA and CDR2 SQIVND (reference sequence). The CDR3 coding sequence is TGTGCCAGTAGTATAGCAACGGGGGTTACGCAGTATTTT. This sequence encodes CASSIATGVTQYF.

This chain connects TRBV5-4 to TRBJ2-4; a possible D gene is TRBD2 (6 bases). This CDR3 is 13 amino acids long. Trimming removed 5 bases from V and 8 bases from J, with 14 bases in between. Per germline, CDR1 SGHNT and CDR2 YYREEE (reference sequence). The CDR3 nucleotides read TGTGCCAGCAGTCCCGGGAGTTGGGACATTCAGTACTTC. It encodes CASSPGSWDIQYF.

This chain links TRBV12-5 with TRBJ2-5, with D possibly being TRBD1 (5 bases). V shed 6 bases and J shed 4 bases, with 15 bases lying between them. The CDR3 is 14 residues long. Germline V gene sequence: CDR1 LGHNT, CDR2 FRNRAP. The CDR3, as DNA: TGTGCTAGTGGCCCCCCAGGGATAACAGAGACCCAGTACTTC. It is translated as CASGPPGITETQYF.

The CDR3: CASSFGREIYGYTF. The CDR3 nucleotides are TGCGCCAGCAGTTTCGGGCGGGAGATCTATGGCTACACCTTC. The chain couples TRBV5-1 to TRBJ1-2; no firm D call. Germline CDR1 reads SGHRS; CDR2 reads YFSETQ. The CDR3 consists of 14 residues. V was clipped by 5 bases and J by 4 bases, with 15 bases between them.

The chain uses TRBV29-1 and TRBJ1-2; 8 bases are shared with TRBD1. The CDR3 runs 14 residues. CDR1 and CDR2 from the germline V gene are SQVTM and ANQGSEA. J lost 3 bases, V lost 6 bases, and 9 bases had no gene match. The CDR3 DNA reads TGCAGCGTCCGACCGACAGGGGCGCACTATGGCTACACCTTC. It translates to CSVRPTGAHYGYTF. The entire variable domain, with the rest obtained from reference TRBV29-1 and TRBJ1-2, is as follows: SAVISQKPSRDICQRGTSLTIQCQVDSQVTMMFWYRQQPGQSLTLIATANQGSEATYESGFVIDKFPISRPNLTFSTLTVSNMSPEDSSIYLCSVRPTGAHYGYTFGSGTRLTVV.

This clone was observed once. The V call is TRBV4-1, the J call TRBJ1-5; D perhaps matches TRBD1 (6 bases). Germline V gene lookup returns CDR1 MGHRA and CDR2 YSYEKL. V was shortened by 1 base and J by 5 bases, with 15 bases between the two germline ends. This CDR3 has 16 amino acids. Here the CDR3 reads CASSQAGTQDYQPQHF. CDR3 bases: TGCGCCAGCAGCCAAGCCGGGACACAAGATTATCAGCCCCAGCATTTT.

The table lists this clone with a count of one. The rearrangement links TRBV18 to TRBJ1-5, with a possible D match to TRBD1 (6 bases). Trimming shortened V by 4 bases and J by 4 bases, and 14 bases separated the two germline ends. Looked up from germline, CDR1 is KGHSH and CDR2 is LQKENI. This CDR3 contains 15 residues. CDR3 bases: TGTGCCAGCTCACGCAGCGGGACAAGTAATCAGCCCCAGCATTTT. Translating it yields CASSRSGTSNQPQHF.

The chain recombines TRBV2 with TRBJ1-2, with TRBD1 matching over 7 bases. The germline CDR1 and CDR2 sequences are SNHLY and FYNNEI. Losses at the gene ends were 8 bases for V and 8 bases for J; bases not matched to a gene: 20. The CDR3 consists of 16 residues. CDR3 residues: CASPTGVRGPGVGYTF. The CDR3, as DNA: TGTGCCAGCCCCACGGGGGTGAGGGGGCCAGGAGTCGGCTACACCTTC.

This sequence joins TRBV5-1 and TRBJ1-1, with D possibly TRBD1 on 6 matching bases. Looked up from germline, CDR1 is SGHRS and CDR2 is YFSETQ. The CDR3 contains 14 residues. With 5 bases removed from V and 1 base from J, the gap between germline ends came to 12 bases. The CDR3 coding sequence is TGCGCCAGCAGTCCGGACAGCCAGAACACTGAAGCTTTCTTT. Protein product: CASSPDSQNTEAFF. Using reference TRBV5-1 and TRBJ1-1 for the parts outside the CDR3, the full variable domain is KAGVTQTPRYLIKTRGQQVTLSCSPISGHRSVSWYQQTPGQGLQFLFEYFSETQRNKGNFPGRFSGRQFSNSRSEMNVSTLELGDSALYLCASSPDSQNTEAFFGQGTRLTVV.

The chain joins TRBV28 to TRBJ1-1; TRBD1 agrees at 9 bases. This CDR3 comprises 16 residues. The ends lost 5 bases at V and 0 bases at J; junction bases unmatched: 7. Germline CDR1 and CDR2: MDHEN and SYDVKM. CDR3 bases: TGTGCCAGCAGTGAGACAGGGGGTTTTATGAACACTGAAGCTTTCTTT. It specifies CASSETGGFMNTEAFF.

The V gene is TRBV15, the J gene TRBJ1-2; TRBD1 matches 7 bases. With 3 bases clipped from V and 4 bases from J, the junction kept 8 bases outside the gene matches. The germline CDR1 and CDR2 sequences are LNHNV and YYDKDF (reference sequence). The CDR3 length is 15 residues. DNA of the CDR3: TGTGCCACCAGCAGGATGGTGGGGACAGCCTATGGCTACACCTTC. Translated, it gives CATSRMVGTAYGYTF.

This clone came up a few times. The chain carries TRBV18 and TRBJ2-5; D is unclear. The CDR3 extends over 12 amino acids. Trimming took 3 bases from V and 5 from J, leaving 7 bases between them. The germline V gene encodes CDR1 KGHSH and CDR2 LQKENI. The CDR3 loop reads CASSPGAETQYF. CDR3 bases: TGTGCCAGCTCACCGGGCGCGGAGACCCAGTACTTC.

CDR3: CASRASVADTQYF. The CDR3 DNA follows: TGTGCCAGTAGGGCTAGCGTAGCAGATACGCAGTATTTT. J is TRBJ2-3 and V is TRBV19; maybe TRBD2 (6 bases). CDR1 is LNHDA, CDR2 SQIVND, per germline (reference sequence). Deletions cut 6 bases from V and 4 bases from J, with 11 bases between. CDR3 length equals 13 residues.

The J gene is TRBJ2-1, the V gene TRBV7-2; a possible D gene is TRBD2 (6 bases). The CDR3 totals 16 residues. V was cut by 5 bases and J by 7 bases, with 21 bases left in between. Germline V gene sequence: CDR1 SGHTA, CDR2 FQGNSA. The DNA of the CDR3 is TGTGCCAGCAGCCCGAGACTAGGGTCGGGCGGGAATGAGCAGTTCTTC. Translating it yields CASSPRLGSGGNEQFF.

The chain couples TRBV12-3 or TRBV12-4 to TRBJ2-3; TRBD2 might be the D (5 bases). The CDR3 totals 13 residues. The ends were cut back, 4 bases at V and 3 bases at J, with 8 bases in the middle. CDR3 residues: CASSSDFTDTQYF. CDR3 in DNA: TGTGCCAGCAGTTCGGACTTTACAGATACGCAGTATTTT.

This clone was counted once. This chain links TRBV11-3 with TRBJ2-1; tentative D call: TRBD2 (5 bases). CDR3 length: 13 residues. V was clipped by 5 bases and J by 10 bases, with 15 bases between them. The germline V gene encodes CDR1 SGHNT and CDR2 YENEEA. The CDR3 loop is CASSPQRAREQFF. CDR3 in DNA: TGTGCCAGCAGCCCGCAGAGGGCACGCGAGCAGTTCTTC.

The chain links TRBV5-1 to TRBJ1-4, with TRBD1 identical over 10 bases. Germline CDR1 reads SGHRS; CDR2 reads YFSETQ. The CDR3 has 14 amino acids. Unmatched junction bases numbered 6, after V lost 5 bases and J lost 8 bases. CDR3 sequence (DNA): TGCGCCAGCAGATTGACAGGGGGCAGGGAAAAACTGTTTTTT. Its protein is CASRLTGGREKLFF.